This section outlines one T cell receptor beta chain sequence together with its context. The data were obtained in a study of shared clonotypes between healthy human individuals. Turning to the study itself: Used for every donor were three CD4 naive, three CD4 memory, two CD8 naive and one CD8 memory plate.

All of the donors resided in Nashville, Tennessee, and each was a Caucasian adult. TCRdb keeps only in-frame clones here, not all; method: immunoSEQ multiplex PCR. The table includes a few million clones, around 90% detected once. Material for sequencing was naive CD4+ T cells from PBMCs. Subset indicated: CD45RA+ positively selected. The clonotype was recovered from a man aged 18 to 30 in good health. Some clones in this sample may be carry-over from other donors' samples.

CDR3 residues: CASSHLDEKLFF. The CDR3 DNA follows: TGTGCCAGTAGTCACCTGGACGAAAAACTGTTTTTT. The V gene is TRBV19, the J gene TRBJ1-4; D uncertain. CDR1 LNHDA and CDR2 SQIVND come from the germline V gene (reference sequence). V dropped 5 bases and J dropped 8 bases, with 9 bases sitting between them. This CDR3 has 12 amino acids.